This is a list of T cell receptor beta chains from one sample in a study of shared clonotypes between healthy human individuals. The method was immunoSEQ multiplex PCR; TCRdb's version includes in-frame clones alone and lacks a portion of them. The profile shows about a million clones, approximately 80% of them singletons. Sequenced input: memory CD4+ T cells from PBMCs. The origin of the receptors is a young man in good health. Some clones in this sample may be carry-over from other donors' samples. Each CDR3 is given with its conserved first and last residue.

TRBJ1-4 15 TRBV5-1 CASSSGGGTNEKLFF
TRBJ1-6 15 TRBV7-2 CASSPQGLLNSPLHF
TRBJ2-1 10 TRBV10-2 CASKRELQFF
TRBJ1-1 13 TRBV30 CASGTAGDTEAFF
TRBJ1-4 19 TRBV21-1 CASSKYLRVRCNGDEKLFF
TRBJ1-2 13 TRBV2 CASGRDPNYGYTF
TRBJ2-4 14 TRBV6-1 CASRGGTGRNIQYF
TRBJ2-2 16 TRBV5-1 CASSLVGGSNTGELFF
TRBJ2-2 14 TRBV6-5 CASKRGRDTGELFF
TRBJ2-7 14 TRBV2 CASREGTGSYEQYF
TRBJ2-5 16 TRBV15 CATSRRTSPGVETQYF
TRBJ2-1 14 TRBV18 CASSPGLAYNEQFF
TRBJ2-2 13 TRBV5-1 CASSLGQPWELFF
TRBJ2-7 15 TRBV6-6 CASSYSGTGSYEQYF
TRBJ2-6 17 TRBV9 CASSASSGGSGANVLTF
TRBJ1-1 14 TRBV18 CASSPGGRDTEAFF
TRBJ2-7 12 TRBV7-2 CASSLQGYEQYF
TRBJ2-7 16 TRBV28 CGTGEAGGRADYEQYF
TRBJ1-1 11 TRBV20-1 CSARFGSEAFF
TRBJ2-7 13 TRBV19 CASSRETSGKQYF
TRBJ2-1 16 TRBV28 CASRPTGTGRINEQFF
TRBJ1-4 17 TRBV12-5 CASGFTPGHDYNEKLFF
TRBJ2-2 15 TRBV11-3 CASRAGTDNTGELFF
TRBJ1-5 12 TRBV2 CASSGNNQPQHF
TRBJ2-7 15 TRBV7-6 CASSPSGTSRYEQYF
TRBJ2-1 15 TRBV7-9 CASSLGLAVEAIYFF
TRBJ2-4 15 TRBV5-4 CASSPQTGAKNIQYF
TRBJ1-4 15 TRBV5-1 CASSLAGQGGEKLFF
TRBJ2-5 16 TRBV28 CASSSAGVEGHQTQYF
TRBJ1-4 15 TRBV2 CASSMTGRDNEKLFF
TRBJ2-2 15 TRBV7-7 CASSPGATNTGELFF
TRBJ1-1 15 TRBV19 CASSIVSGGNTEAFF
TRBJ1-2 16 TRBV14 CASSQVWEALAGGYTF
TRBJ2-3 16 TRBV28 CASRRVYGVGADTQYF
TRBJ1-3 15 TRBV25-1 CASNPTGAAGNTIYF
TRBJ1-2 15 TRBV6-5 CASSRYAGGNYGYTF
TRBJ2-7 13 TRBV28 CASSGSWRYEQYF
TRBJ1-1 15 TRBV7-9 CASSAGTGRNTEAFF
TRBJ2-1 16 TRBV18 CASSHGLAGSYNEQFF
TRBJ1-1 13 TRBV28 CASSSSGKTEAFF
TRBJ1-3 15 TRBV25-1 CASSESRQSGNTIYF
TRBJ2-6 15 TRBV5-1 CASSSGSAGANVLTF
TRBJ2-2 16 TRBV7-3 CASSLWSGVGTGELFF
TRBJ2-2 17 TRBV9 CASSGGPGTSGTGELFF
. 12 TRBV29-1 CSVARLGYEQYF
TRBJ2-3 15 TRBV10-3 CAITRGLAGTDTQYF
TRBJ2-3 15 TRBV9 CASSVERVSTDTQYF
TRBJ1-5 15 TRBV7-2 CASSSGTGINQPQHF
TRBJ2-1 13 TRBV2 CASKGQGYNEQFF
TRBJ2-2 16 TRBV14 CASSQVAGAVTGELFF
TRBJ1-2 15 TRBV28 CASSSSGQGDYGYTF